The 26 T cell receptor beta chains below were found in one sample sequenced in a study of blood T cells in healthy people across ages. A second 7 to 11 cycle PCR used barcoded and J-beta primers. In TCRdb, the 5' RACE reads were re-called with MiXCR into one record per CDR3 protein. The repertoire has about 500,000 distinct CDR3 sequences, nearly 25% of them found once; the top ten carry 8.7%. This sample also belongs to another study, concerning T cells of mothers and their children.

Sequenced: blood. The source is a boy between 10 and 17 years old in good health.

The gene calls are TRBV6-5 and TRBJ2-7; D not certain. Trimming stripped 7 bases from V and 6 bases from J, with 10 bases between. The CDR3 extends over 11 amino acids. The germline gives CDR1 MNHEY, CDR2 SVGAGI. CDR3 sequence: CASNGRSEQYF. The CDR3 DNA is TGTGCCAGCAACGGGCGGAGCGAGCAGTACTTC.

This clonotype was detected a few times. The gene calls are TRBV28 and TRBJ2-5; 11 bases fit TRBD2. Germline CDR1 and CDR2: MDHEN and SYDVKM. J gave up 1 base and V 3 bases, and 4 bases lay outside the gene matches. The CDR3 runs to 16 residues. CDR3 in amino acids: CASSFGLAGIQETQYF. CDR3 in DNA: TGTGCCAGCAGTTTTGGACTAGCGGGTATCCAAGAGACCCAGTACTTC. The entire variable domain, with the rest obtained from reference TRBV28 and TRBJ2-5, is as follows: DVKVTQSSRYLVKRTGEKVFLECVQDMDHENMFWYRQDPGLGLRLIYFSYDVKMKEKGDIPEGYSVSREKKERFSLILESASTNQTSMYLCASSFGLAGIQETQYFGPGTRLLVL.

This chain uses TRBV6-5 with TRBJ1-1; unclear D gene. Germline loops: CDR1 MNHEY, CDR2 SVGAGI. The CDR3 length is 13 residues. Deletions cut 4 bases from V and 7 bases from J, with 13 bases between. The CDR3 nucleotides are TGTGCCAGCAGTTCAACAACGTGGATTGAAGCTTTCTTT. This encodes CASSSTTWIEAFF.

The chain combines TRBV7-2 with TRBJ1-2, with D possibly being TRBD1 (5 bases). Germline-derived CDR1 and CDR2 are SGHTA and FQGNSA. The V gene lost 2 bases and the J gene lost 0 bases, with 19 bases spanning the gap. CDR3 length: 18 amino acids. The CDR3 spells CASSLSSGGGEANYGYTF. CDR3 bases: TGTGCCAGCAGCTTATCTTCGGGGGGGGGAGAAGCTAACTATGGCTACACCTTC. Full variable domain (missing parts from reference TRBV7-2 and TRBJ1-2): GAGVSQSPSNKVTEKGKDVELRCDPISGHTALYWYRQSLGQGLEFLIYFQGNSAPDKSGLPSDRFSAERTGGSVSTLTIQRTQQEDSAVYLCASSLSSGGGEANYGYTFGSGTRLTVV.

This clonotype has only a few counts. The rearrangement joins TRBV6-8 to TRBJ2-2, with D possibly being TRBD1 or TRBD2 (5 bases each). The V end was cut by 5 bases, the J end by 9 bases, with 25 bases between. Per germline, CDR1 MNHGY and CDR2 SAAAGT. CDR3 length equals 17 residues. The CDR3: CASSGQLGREPIRELFF. CDR3 sequence (DNA): TGTGCCAGCAGTGGACAATTGGGTCGGGAACCTATCCGGGAGCTGTTTTTT.

This clonotype was picked up a small number of times. The gene calls are TRBV20-1 and TRBJ2-5; D is unclear. V lost 5 bases, J lost 7 bases, and 11 bases lay in between. The length of the CDR3 is 11 residues. Germline assignment: CDR1 DFQATT and CDR2 SNEGSKA (reference sequence). CDR3 sequence reads: CSAPHLGTQYF. The CDR3, as DNA: TGCAGTGCTCCACACCTCGGGACCCAGTACTTC.

The chain recombines TRBV3-1 with TRBJ1-3; TRBD1 is a possible D gene (5 bases). Between the trimmed V and J ends, which lost 4 bases and 0 bases, there was a span of 7 bases. CDR1 and CDR2 from the germline V gene are LGHDT and YNNKEL (reference sequence). The length of the CDR3 is 14 residues. The CDR3 sequence is CASSRQSSGNTIYF. The CDR3 nucleotides are TGTGCCAGCAGCCGACAGAGCTCTGGAAACACCATATATTTT.

In this sample, this clonotype turned up a few times. V is TRBV7-4 and J is TRBJ2-1, with a weak D call TRBD2 (7 bases). There are 16 residues in the CDR3. V was cut by 1 base and J by 2 bases, with 12 bases left in between. CDR1 is SGHVT, CDR2 SQSDAQ, per germline. The CDR3 protein is CASSLDAGAAYNEQFF. For the CDR3, the DNA is TGTGCCAGCAGCTTAGACGCGGGGGCGGCCTACAATGAGCAGTTCTTC.

This clonotype was observed a few times. The V call is TRBV28, the J call TRBJ2-5; 8 bases are a match to TRBD2. Germline V lookup: CDR1 MDHEN, CDR2 SYDVKM. The CDR3 length is 16 residues. V gave up 5 bases and J gave up 5 bases; unmatched junction bases: 13. The CDR3 DNA reads as TGTGCCAGCAGTCCTGGTCTCGGGAGGGTGGAGGAGACCCAGTACTTC. It is translated as CASSPGLGRVEETQYF.

This chain connects TRBV3-1 to TRBJ2-5; no definite D call. This CDR3 region has 12 residues. Germline CDR1 is LGHDT and CDR2 is YNNKEL (reference sequence). V lost 1 base to trimming and J lost 7 bases, with 7 bases between them. The CDR3 here is CASSQVGRTQYF. For the CDR3, the DNA is TGTGCCAGCAGCCAAGTGGGCCGGACCCAGTACTTC.

CDR3 sequence (DNA): TGTGCCAGCAGCTTGATACGGGGGGCCGAGGAGCAGTTCTTC. Amino acids: CASSLIRGAEEQFF. V and J are TRBV5-5 and TRBJ2-1, with a tentative D call TRBD2 (7 bases). Per germline, CDR1 SGHKS and CDR2 YYEKEE (reference sequence). This CDR3 spans 14 amino acids. V was cut by 1 base and J by 10 bases, with 15 bases left in between. Complete variable domain (other parts from reference TRBV5-5 and TRBJ2-1): DAGVTQSPTHLIKTRGQQVTLRCSPISGHKSVSWYQQVLGQGPQFIFQYYEKEERGRGNFPDRFSARQFPNYSSELNVNALLLGDSALYLCASSLIRGAEEQFFGPGTRLTVL.

This clonotype was seen a few times. The CDR3 protein is CSARDGSFTYEQYF. The CDR3 DNA reads TGCAGTGCTAGAGATGGCAGTTTTACCTACGAGCAGTACTTC. J is TRBJ2-7 and V is TRBV20-1; D not certain. Per germline, CDR1 DFQATT and CDR2 SNEGSKA (reference sequence). The CDR3 length is 14 residues. Trimming took off 0 bases at V and 2 bases at J, with 11 bases between the two ends.

This clonotype came up a few times. The chain combines TRBV7-3 with TRBJ1-5; D not certain. CDR3 length: 13 amino acids. Germline lookup yields CDR1 SGHTA and CDR2 FQGTGA. The V end was cut by 0 bases, the J end by 8 bases, with 8 bases between. CDR3 sequence (DNA): TGTGCCAGCAGCTTAACGAAGGGTGAGCCCCAGCATTTT. Translated: CASSLTKGEPQHF.

Turning to this clonotype: Because the CDR3's place on the DNA is in doubt, the DNA is left out and the CDR3 is given as listed by TCRdb. The CDR3 loop reads CASSLSVAGGAGGYIF. The chain is built from TRBV28 and TRBJ1-2; the DNA was not compared with TRBD1, the D call given in the table. With termini counted, the CDR3 has 16 amino acids. Germline V gene data show CDR1 as MDHEN and CDR2 as SYDVKM.

This clonotype was detected a few times. This chain uses TRBV27 with TRBJ2-5; no firm D call. The DNA end lines up better with TRBJ2-7; the J call may be wrong. In germline, CDR1 is MNHEY, CDR2 SMNVEV (reference sequence). This CDR3 has 11 amino acids. CDR3 loop: CASSGPYEQYF. The CDR3 DNA reads as TGTGCCAGCAGTGGGCCCTACGAGCAGTACTTC.

Concerning this clonotype: Its ends do not fully match the called genes, so a read error is possible. The chain couples TRBV7-6 to TRBJ2-5; TRBD2 aligns across 8 bases. The CDR3 runs 14 residues. Germline values: CDR1 SGHVS, CDR2 FNYEAQ. The CDR3 nucleotides are TGTGCCAGCAGCGTGACTAGCGCCAAAGAGACCCAATACTTC. The encoded protein is CASSVTSAKETQYF.

This clonotype was found many times. The rearrangement joins TRBV28 to TRBJ2-1, with 10 bases fitting TRBD2. The CDR3 covers 16 residues. V lost 1 base, J lost 4 bases, and 4 bases stayed unmatched. Germline V gene data show CDR1 as MDHEN and CDR2 as SYDVKM. The CDR3 DNA reads as TGTGCCAGCAGTTTATCTAGCGGGAGTCGATACAATGAGCAGTTCTTC. As protein: CASSLSSGSRYNEQFF.

The gene calls are TRBV7-3 and TRBJ2-1; weak D call: TRBD1 (5 bases). The CDR3 is 13 amino acids. CDR1 SGHTA and CDR2 FQGTGA come from the germline V gene. Trimming took 2 bases from V and 5 from J, leaving 7 bases between them. Here the CDR3 reads CASSLLGDNEQFF. Written as DNA, the CDR3 is TGTGCCAGCAGCTTACTAGGGGACAATGAGCAGTTCTTC.

This clonotype was seen a handful of times. The chain links TRBV20-1 to TRBJ2-5; D might be TRBD2 (6 bases). Trimming left V 3 bases short and J 4 bases short, with 6 bases between. The V gene's germline CDR1 is DFQATT and CDR2 SNEGSKA (reference sequence). This CDR3 comprises 11 residues. The CDR3 DNA reads as TGCAGTGCTAGCGGGAGAGAGACCCAGTACTTC. It specifies CSASGRETQYF.

The rearrangement uses TRBV29-1 and TRBJ1-6, with D possibly TRBD1 on 6 matching bases. Trimming removed 6 bases from V and 7 bases from J, with 13 bases in between. Germline assignment: CDR1 SQVTM and CDR2 ANQGSEA. There are 13 residues in the CDR3. The CDR3 nucleotides are TGCAGCGTCCAGGGGACACTCAATTCACCCCTCCACTTT. Its translation: CSVQGTLNSPLHF.

This clonotype came up a few times. The chain recombines TRBV15 with TRBJ1-4; no clear D gene. Germline values: CDR1 LNHNV, CDR2 YYDKDF (reference sequence). The CDR3 is 15 residues long. V dropped 2 bases and J dropped 5 bases, with 12 bases sitting between them. Here the CDR3 DNA reads TGTGCCACCAGCAGAAACTCCGAGGGAAATGAAAAACTGTTTTTT. It specifies CATSRNSEGNEKLFF.

In its sample, this clonotype was seen a few times. The chain uses TRBV4-2 and TRBJ1-4, with D unclear. The germline V gene has CDR1 LGHNA and CDR2 YNFKEQ. Trimming removed 5 bases at V and 6 bases at J, with 13 bases between. This CDR3 spans 14 amino acids. CDR3 nucleotides: TGTGCCAGCAGCATTGGAGGAGATGATGAAAAACTGTTTTTT. Protein sequence: CASSIGGDDEKLFF.

There are a few counts of this clonotype. The chain carries TRBV30 and TRBJ2-2, with 7 positions matching TRBD1. This CDR3 comprises 14 residues. Germline CDR1 and CDR2: GTSNPN and SVGIG (reference sequence). Trimming cost V 1 base and J 6 bases; bases outside gene matches: 5. The CDR3 nucleotides are TGTGCCTGGAGTGGGACAGGCGGTTCCGGGGAGCTGTTTTTT. Protein: CAWSGTGGSGELFF. The entire variable domain, with the rest obtained from reference TRBV30 and TRBJ2-2, is as follows: SQTIHQWPATLVQPVGSPLSLECTVEGTSNPNLYWYRQAAGRGLQLLFYSVGIGQISSEVPQNLSASRPQDRQFILSSKKLLLSDSGFYLCAWSGTGGSGELFFGEGSRLTVL.

This clonotype was seen at least ten times. This chain connects TRBV20-1 to TRBJ1-2; 9 nucleotides align to TRBD1. The ends lost 5 bases at V and 8 bases at J; junction bases unmatched: 9. CDR3 length: 13 residues. Germline-derived CDR1 and CDR2 are DFQATT and SNEGSKA (reference sequence). The CDR3 sequence: CSAVPGQGEGYTF. CDR3 DNA sequence: TGCAGTGCTGTTCCGGGACAGGGAGAAGGCTACACCTTC.

This clonotype was seen a few times. DNA of the CDR3: TGTGCCAGTCATAATGGGGCCGGGGAGCTGTTTTTT. Translating it yields CASHNGAGELFF. The chain employs TRBV19 and TRBJ2-2; D is uncertain. Trimming took off 8 bases at V and 6 bases at J, with 10 bases between the two ends. Per germline, CDR1 LNHDA and CDR2 SQIVND (reference sequence). This CDR3 region has 12 residues. The full variable domain, with the rest looked up from reference TRBV19 and TRBJ2-2, is DGGITQSPKYLFRKEGQNVTLSCEQNLNHDAMYWYRQDPGQGLRLIYYSQIVNDFQKGDIAEGYSVSREKKESFPLTVTSAQKNPTAFYLCASHNGAGELFFGEGSRLTVL.

This clonotype was counted a few times. J is TRBJ2-4 and V is TRBV3-1; D is undetermined. Germline CDR1 LGHDT, CDR2 YNNKEL (reference sequence). The CDR3 has 17 residues. Trimming left V 8 bases short and J 2 bases short, with 22 bases between. The CDR3: CASGLANSGVTKNIQYF. The CDR3 DNA reads as TGTGCCAGCGGTCTCGCTAATTCAGGAGTTACCAAAAACATTCAGTACTTC.